What follows describes a single T cell receptor beta chain. Its antigen is still unknown. This specimen belongs to a study of T cell repertoires in cytomegalovirus infection. Study summary: Signatures in public TCR beta sequences pointed to both CMV infection and matching HLA type.

Whole-study findings and limits: The response measured ex vivo was dominated by TCR beta clonotypes (HLA-C-restricted and CMV-specific).

CDR1 is MNHEY, CDR2 SMNVEV, per germline (reference sequence). The length of the CDR3 is 13 residues. V was clipped by 5 bases and J by 2 bases, with 10 bases between them. TCRdb reprocessed the reads via MiXCR and lists one record per CDR3 protein. The sample records approximately 220,000 distinct CDR3 sequences, around 35% being singletons. The sequence was obtained from a human donor in good health (CMV status not recorded). Some clones in this sample may be carry-over from other donors' samples. V is TRBV27 and J is TRBJ2-7; D remains ambiguous. Sample: CD8+ T cells from cultured PBMCs, taken from culture after CMV antigen stimulation. CDR3 amino acids: CASSTSRTYEQYF. The DNA of the CDR3 is TGTGCCAGCAGTACATCACGGACCTACGAGCAGTACTTC.